These T cell receptor beta chains were read from a single sample in a study of T-cell memory formation after mild COVID-19. TCRdb recomputed calls from the 5' RACE reads with MiXCR, one row per CDR3 protein. Of 500,000 to 550,000 distinct CDR3 sequences listed, roughly 22% are singletons. Material for sequencing was PBMCs or a T cell subset sorted from them (not recorded which). The receptors come from an adult woman who had mild COVID-19 (a few samples of this study predate the infection). Cell type and time point are not known. The CDR3 runs from the conserved cysteine through the conserved F or W. The D gene is left open where the match is weak. Clone size, where shown, is once, few, many, or a class for clones that have expanded.

>TRBV29-1|.|TRBJ2-3|few
TGCAGCGTGTGGGGACTCCTCGGCCGATCCACAGATACGCAGTATTTT
CSVWGLLGRSTDTQYF
>TRBV11-2|.|TRBJ2-3|.
TGTGCCAGCAGCCCTGGACAGACCTGGGGCACAGATACGCAGTATTTT
CASSPGQTWGTDTQYF
>TRBV12-3/TRBV12-4|.|TRBJ2-1|.
TGTGCCAGCGCCACCCCGCCTAGGGAGCAGTTCTTC
CASATPPREQFF
>TRBV15|TRBD2|TRBJ2-3|few
TGTGCCACCAGCAGAGATCGAACTAGCGGGGTAAAAGATACGCAGTATTTT
CATSRDRTSGVKDTQYF
>TRBV12-3/TRBV12-4|.|TRBJ1-1|few
TGTGCCAGCAGTTTTACTGATGACCCGAACACTGAAGCTTTCTTT
CASSFTDDPNTEAFF
>TRBV18|.|TRBJ1-4|.
TGTGCCAGCTCAGGTGTCGACGGGGTCAATGAAAAACTGTTTTTT
CASSGVDGVNEKLFF
>TRBV20-1|.|TRBJ1-6|.
TGCAGTGCCGCACTGACCAGCAATACCTATAATTCACCCCTCCACTTT
CSAALTSNTYNSPLHF
>TRBV6-6|.|TRBJ1-2|.
TGTGCCAGCAGTTACGGATCGTCCCAGGGAGATGAGGGCTACACCTTC
CASSYGSSQGDEGYTF
>TRBV29-1|.|TRBJ1-5|.
TGCAGCGTCCGATGGGGGGTGAGTCAGCCCCAGCATTTT
CSVRWGVSQPQHF
>TRBV25-1|TRBD1|TRBJ2-7|.
TGTGCCAGCAGTGAATTGCTAGGACAGGGTGGATACGAGCAGTACTTC
CASSELLGQGGYEQYF
>TRBV18|TRBD2|TRBJ2-5|.
TGTGCCAGCTCACCAGGAGCGGGATGGGAGACCCAGTACTTC
CASSPGAGWETQYF
>TRBV7-6|.|TRBJ2-2|.
TGTGCCAGCAACAAAGGGGGCGGGACGAACACCGGGGAGCTGTTTTTT
CASNKGGGTNTGELFF
>TRBV5-1|.|TRBJ2-1|.
TGCGCCAGCAGCTCCGCGGGGTACAATGAGCAGTTCTTC
CASSSAGYNEQFF
>TRBV12-3/TRBV12-4|.|TRBJ1-2|few
TGTGCCAGCTCCCCAGGGGCTAACGTTCCGCTATCGAGTGGCTACACCTTC
CASSPGANVPLSSGYTF
>TRBV9|.|TRBJ2-5|.
TGTGCCAGCAGCGTAGATCCAGGGGAGACCCAGTACTTC
CASSVDPGETQYF
>TRBV3-1|TRBD1|TRBJ1-1|few
TGTGCCAGCAGCCAAGAATTACAGGGGGCAGCAGAAGCTTTCTTT
CASSQELQGAAEAFF
>TRBV12-2|.|TRBJ2-3|.
TGTGCAAGTCGCTTGACTAGCGTGAGCACAGATACGCAGTATTTT
CASRLTSVSTDTQYF
>TRBV7-3|.|TRBJ2-5|.
TGTGCCAGCAGCCTCTCGCCGACTACCAGGGAGACCCAGTACTTC
CASSLSPTTRETQYF
>TRBV12-3/TRBV12-4|TRBD2|TRBJ2-1|.
TGTGCCAGTGGACTAGCGGGAGGGCGCAGTGAGCAGTTCTTC
CASGLAGGRSEQFF
>TRBV27|TRBD2|TRBJ2-1|.
TGTGCCAGCAGTCCTACTAGCGGGAGCGGACGTGAGCAGTTCTTC
CASSPTSGSGREQFF
>TRBV5-1|TRBD1|TRBJ2-7|.
TGCGCCAGCAGCTTGCGGGGGCATCCAGGGGGCTTTATCCACGAGCAGTACTTC
CASSLRGHPGGFIHEQYF
>TRBV29-1|.|TRBJ1-2|.
TGCAGCGTTGAAAATTCTCCGGGGAACTATGGCTACACCTTC
CSVENSPGNYGYTF
>TRBV6-5|.|TRBJ2-3|few
TGTGCCAGCAGTCCTCCTTTCACAGATACGCAGTATTTT
CASSPPFTDTQYF
>TRBV4-3|.|TRBJ2-1|many
TGCGCCAGCAGCCAAGATGGATACCCCACGTTTGAGCAGTTCTTC
CASSQDGYPTFEQFF
>TRBV10-3|.|TRBJ1-2|few
TGTGCCATCACAACCGGGACAAGCTCGAACTATGGCTACACCTTC
CAITTGTSSNYGYTF
>TRBV2|.|TRBJ2-7|.
TGTGCCAGCAGGTACAAGAGCTCCTACGAGCAGTACTTC
CASRYKSSYEQYF
>TRBV4-3|.|TRBJ2-5|few
TGCGCCAGCAGCCAAGGAGGAGGAGCGCAAGAGACCCAGTACTTC
CASSQGGGAQETQYF
>TRBV6-2/TRBV6-3|.|TRBJ1-5|.
TGTGCCAGCAGGAGGCCTGTTTATAGCAATCAGCCCCAGCATTTT
CASRRPVYSNQPQHF
>TRBV10-3|TRBD2|TRBJ2-2|few
TGTGCCGCGGCCGGGACTAGCGGAAAGAACACCGGGGAGCTGTTTTTT
CAAAGTSGKNTGELFF
>TRBV6-5|.|TRBJ1-2|.
TGTGCCAGCAGTTACGATAGGGCTAGCTATGGCTACACCTTC
CASSYDRASYGYTF
>TRBV14|TRBD1|TRBJ2-5|many
TGTGCCAGCAGCCAAGGACAGGGGGCTCGGGAGACCCAGTACTTC
CASSQGQGARETQYF
>TRBV24-1|TRBD2|TRBJ2-1|.
TGTGCCACCAGTCTCGGGGGGACGTCCTACAATGAGCAGTTCTTC
CATSLGGTSYNEQFF
>TRBV6-5|TRBD2|TRBJ2-5|.
TGTGCCAGCAGACGTACTAGAAGCGGGGGAGAGACCCAGTACTTC
CASRRTRSGGETQYF
>TRBV20-1|.|TRBJ1-2|.
TGCAGTGCTAGGGCCAGCCCCAACTATGGCTACACCTTC
CSARASPNYGYTF
>TRBV6-5|TRBD1|TRBJ2-7|few
TGTGCCAGCAGTTGGGGACAGGGCGGCGAGCAGTACTTC
CASSWGQGGEQYF
>TRBV5-1|.|TRBJ2-5|.
TGCGCCAGCAGCTTGGCTGAAAGTAGACAAGAGACCCAGTACTTC
CASSLAESRQETQYF
>TRBV25-1|.|TRBJ2-4|many
TGTGCCAGCAGTGGCAGGTTGGGGCTACCCAAAAACATTCAGTACTTC
CASSGRLGLPKNIQYF
>TRBV18|TRBD1|TRBJ1-6|few
TGTGCCAGCTCACTTCGGACAGGAGATAATTCACCCCTCCACTTT
CASSLRTGDNSPLHF
>TRBV6-1|.|TRBJ2-1|few
TGTGCCAGCGCCCCCCAGCCATACAATGAGCAGTTCTTC
CASAPQPYNEQFF
>TRBV5-1|TRBD1|TRBJ2-2|.
TGCGCCAGCAGCTCAAGGACAGGTGGGAACACCGGGGAGCTGTTTTTT
CASSSRTGGNTGELFF
>TRBV4-1|TRBD2|TRBJ2-7|few
TGCGCCAGCAGCTTACAGACTAGCGGGGACTACGAGCAGTACTTC
CASSLQTSGDYEQYF
>TRBV7-6|.|TRBJ1-6|.
TGTGCCAGCAGCTTATCCCCAATACAGCCTTACTATAATTCACCCCTCCACTTT
CASSLSPIQPYYNSPLHF
>TRBV7-3|.|TRBJ2-1|.
TGTGCCAGCAGCTTAGGACTGTTCTACAATGAGCAGTTCTTC
CASSLGLFYNEQFF
>TRBV27|.|TRBJ2-6|.
TGTGCCAGCAGTTTATCATTTAGTCCCTCTGGGGCCAACGTCCTGACTTTC
CASSLSFSPSGANVLTF
>TRBV6-5|.|TRBJ2-2|.
TGTGCCAGCAGTTCCCTGACTCTGAACACCGGGGAGCTGTTTTTT
CASSSLTLNTGELFF
>TRBV24-1|TRBD1|TRBJ2-2|once
TGTGCCACCAGTGAGAATTTGGTCAAGGACAGGGCCACCGGGGAGCTGTTTTTT
CATSENLVKDRATGELFF
>TRBV20-1|.|TRBJ2-1|.
TGCAGTGCTAGTTCCCTAAGTCGATCGAATGAGCAGTTCTTC
CSASSLSRSNEQFF
>TRBV5-5|.|TRBJ2-1|.
TGTGCCAGCAGCCTCATACAGCCAAAGCATTACAATGAGCAGTTCTTC
CASSLIQPKHYNEQFF